The 6 T cell receptor beta chains in this list originate from one sample, sequenced in a study of post-analysis software for immune sequencing data. General study points: Comparison of patients with controls showed five TRBV segments more frequent in patients, TRBV5-6, TRBV5-1 and TRBV20-1 among them.

Antigens of these TCRs are unknown. Each TCR beta cDNA library carried unique molecular identifiers. In TCRdb, the PCR reads were re-called with MiXCR into one record per CDR3 protein. The sample shows 450,000 to 650,000 distinct CDR3 sequences, roughly 45% of them seen only once. What was sequenced was blood. The receptor source for this set is a girl under 18 with multiple sclerosis.

This chain connects TRBV12-3 or TRBV12-4 to TRBJ2-7; the D is unclear. This CDR3 region has 11 residues. V lost 5 bases to trimming and J lost 6 bases, with 8 bases between them. In DNA form, the CDR3 reads TGTGCCAGCAGTGGTGTCAGCGAGCAGTACTTC. This codes for CASSGVSEQYF.

This chain links TRBV7-9 with TRBJ1-1; D remains ambiguous. Germline CDR1 is SEHNR and CDR2 is FQNEAQ (reference sequence). V dropped 3 bases and J dropped 10 bases, with 9 bases sitting between them. This CDR3 spans 11 amino acids. The CDR3 region has the DNA TGTGCCAGCAGCTTCCTCGTAGGAGCTTTCTTT. As protein: CASSFLVGAFF.

The chain is built from TRBV5-6 and TRBJ2-2; possible D gene TRBD1, 5 bases. V dropped 4 bases and J dropped 4 bases, with 14 bases sitting between them. The CDR3 is made up of 15 amino acids. Per germline, CDR1 SGHDT and CDR2 YYEEEE. The CDR3, as DNA: TGTGCCAGCAGCCCTGGGGCTCCGGGCACCGGGGAGCTGTTTTTT. This codes for CASSPGAPGTGELFF. Drawing the rest from reference TRBV5-6 and TRBJ2-2, the complete variable domain is DAGVTQSPTHLIKTRGQQVTLRCSPKSGHDTVSWYQQALGQGPQFIFQYYEEEERQRGNFPDRFSGHQFPNYSSELNVNALLLGDSALYLCASSPGAPGTGELFFGEGSRLTVL.

This clonotype appeared a few times. CDR3 loop: CASSNSQGSTSPLHF. For the CDR3, the DNA is TGTGCCAGCAGTAATTCACAGGGGAGTACGTCACCCCTCCACTTT. The chain combines TRBV12-3 or TRBV12-4 with TRBJ1-6, with 7 bases aligning to TRBD1. The CDR3 extends over 15 amino acids. Trimming removed 5 bases from V and 10 bases from J; junction bases left unmatched: 11.

Only a few counts were recorded for this clonotype. This chain links TRBV5-1 with TRBJ2-1; 10 bases line up with TRBD2. The CDR3 runs 15 residues. The junction had 6 bases not matched to a gene; V was cut back by 0 bases and J by 9 bases. Looked up from germline, CDR1 is SGHRS and CDR2 is YFSETQ. In DNA form, the CDR3 reads TGCGCCAGCAGCTTGGTGGCTAGCGGGAGTGGTGAGCAGTTCTTC. Its protein is CASSLVASGSGEQFF.

The chain carries TRBV7-2 and TRBJ2-4; D uncertain. CDR1 SGHTA and CDR2 FQGNSA come from the germline V gene. V was trimmed by 1 base and J by 8 bases, leaving 21 bases between them. The CDR3 spans 17 residues. CDR3 protein: CASSLGVPGLFQDIQYF. The CDR3 DNA sequence: TGTGCCAGCAGCTTAGGGGTCCCCGGGTTGTTTCAAGACATTCAGTACTTC. The complete variable domain, with remaining parts taken from reference TRBV7-2 and TRBJ2-4, reads GAGVSQSPSNKVTEKGKDVELRCDPISGHTALYWYRQSLGQGLEFLIYFQGNSAPDKSGLPSDRFSAERTGGSVSTLTIQRTQQEDSAVYLCASSLGVPGLFQDIQYFGAGTRLSVL.